These 5 T cell receptor beta chains were sequenced from one sample in a study of blood T cell repertoires in COVID-19. Clones were sequenced by immunoSEQ multiplex PCR, and TCRdb holds only the in-frame ones, with some missing. The sample has 140,000 to 150,000 clones, over 75% seen once. The sequenced material came from peripheral blood. The origin of the receptors is a woman aged 60-70 years with active COVID-19.

The V gene is TRBV5-6, the J gene TRBJ2-1; a possible D gene is TRBD2 (6 bases). The CDR3 consists of 13 residues. Germline V gene sequence: CDR1 SGHDT, CDR2 YYEEEE. V was clipped by 0 bases and J by 12 bases, with 13 bases between them. The CDR3 DNA reads TGTGCCAGCAGCTTGGGGACTACTTGGGTGCAGTTCTTC. It codes for CASSLGTTWVQFF. The full variable domain, in which reference TRBV5-6 and TRBJ2-1 provide the parts outside the CDR3, is DAGVTQSPTHLIKTRGQQVTLRCSPKSGHDTVSWYQQALGQGPQFIFQYYEEEERQRGNFPDRFSGHQFPNYSSELNVNALLLGDSALYLCASSLGTTWVQFFGPGTRLTVL.

This clone occurred once. The J gene is TRBJ2-2, the V gene TRBV4-2, with 9 bases aligning to TRBD1. With 2 bases clipped from V and 2 bases from J, the junction kept 12 bases outside the gene matches. CDR3 length equals 19 residues. Germline lookup yields CDR1 LGHNA and CDR2 YNFKEQ. This CDR3 reads CASSQKALTGGFNTGELFF. The CDR3 region has the DNA TGTGCCAGCAGCCAAAAGGCCTTAACAGGGGGCTTTAACACCGGGGAGCTGTTTTTT.

The chain employs TRBV11-2 and TRBJ1-2; perhaps TRBD1 as D (5 bases). Germline V gene data show CDR1 as SGHAT and CDR2 as FQNNGV. The CDR3 loop spans 14 amino acids. V lost 5 bases to trimming and J lost 3 bases, with 13 bases between them. CDR3 coding DNA: TGTGCCAGCAGCCTAAATTGGGGCGACTATGGCTACACCTTC. Protein: CASSLNWGDYGYTF. Complete variable domain (other parts from reference TRBV11-2 and TRBJ1-2): EAGVAQSPRYKIIEKRQSVAFWCNPISGHATLYWYQQILGQGPKLLIQFQNNGVVDDSQLPKDRFSAERLKGVDSTLKIQPAKLEDSAVYLCASSLNWGDYGYTFGSGTRLTVV.

A note on this clone: The junction differs from germline at one of its ends, possibly a read error. The rearrangement uses TRBV28 and TRBJ2-2, with 14 bases fitting TRBD2. This CDR3 region has 16 residues. Germline values: CDR1 MDHEN, CDR2 SYDVKM. The CDR3 nucleotides read TGTGCCAGCCCGACTAGCGGGAGGGCCAAGTACCGGGGAGCTGTTTTT. This translates into CASPTSGRAKYRGAVF.

The CDR3 DNA reads TGCGCCAGCAGCCAGGGTCAGGGGGGAGGTGAAAAACTGTTTTTT. This codes for CASSQGQGGGEKLFF. This rearrangement joins TRBV4-1 to TRBJ1-4; 7 positions match TRBD1. The germline CDR1 and CDR2 sequences are MGHRA and YSYEKL. The V segment lost 3 bases and the J segment 7 bases; nucleotides outside the gene matches: 8. The CDR3 sequence is 15 residues long.